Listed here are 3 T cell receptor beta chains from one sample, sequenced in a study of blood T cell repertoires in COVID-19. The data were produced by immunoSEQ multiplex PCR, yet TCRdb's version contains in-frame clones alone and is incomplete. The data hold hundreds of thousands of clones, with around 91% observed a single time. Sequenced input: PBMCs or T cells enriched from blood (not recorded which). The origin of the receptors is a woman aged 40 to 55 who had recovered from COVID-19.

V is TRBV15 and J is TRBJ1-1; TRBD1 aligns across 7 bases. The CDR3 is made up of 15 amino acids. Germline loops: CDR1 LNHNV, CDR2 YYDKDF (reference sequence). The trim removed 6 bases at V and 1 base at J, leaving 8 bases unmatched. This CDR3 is CATRSWDSQNTEAFF. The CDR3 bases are TGTGCCACCAGGAGCTGGGACAGCCAGAACACTGAAGCTTTCTTT.

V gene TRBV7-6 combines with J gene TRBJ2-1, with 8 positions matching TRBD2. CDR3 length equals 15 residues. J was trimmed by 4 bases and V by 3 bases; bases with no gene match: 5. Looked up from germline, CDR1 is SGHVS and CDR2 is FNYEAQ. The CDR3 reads CASSFSGAGYNEQFF. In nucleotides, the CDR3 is TGTGCCAGCAGCTTTAGCGGGGCGGGGTACAATGAGCAGTTCTTC.

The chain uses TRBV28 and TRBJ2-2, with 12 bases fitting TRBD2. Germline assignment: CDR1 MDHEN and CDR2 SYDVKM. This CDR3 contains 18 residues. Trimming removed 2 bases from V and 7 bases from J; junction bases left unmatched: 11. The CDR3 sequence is CASSLGGWTSGDFGELFF. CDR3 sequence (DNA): TGTGCCAGCAGTTTAGGGGGTTGGACTAGCGGGGATTTCGGGGAGCTGTTTTTT.